This paragraph covers one T cell receptor beta chain sequence. Assay: immunoSEQ multiplex PCR; the TCRdb copy retains only in-frame clones and omits some. The data contain about 240,000 clones, approximately 88% of them singletons. Treatment here: around 19 received Ad26.COV2.S at low or high dose, single or two shots; 5 received placebo; per-sample allocation not given. Repertoires come from day 63 after the first vaccine or placebo injection. The data belong to a study of Ad26.COV2.S vaccination and SARS-CoV-2 variants. V lost 6 bases and J 0 bases, leaving 10 bases between the germline ends. There are 14 residues in the CDR3. Germline-derived CDR1 and CDR2 are MDHEN and SYDVKM.

The TCR sequence derives from a person aged 18-60 years who received the Ad26.COV2.S COVID-19 vaccine or a placebo. The input for sequencing was peripheral blood, taken in a trial of Ad26.COV2.S vaccine versus placebo. This chain links TRBV28 with TRBJ2-3; D gene uncertain. The CDR3 region is CASRSSDSTDTQYF. The CDR3 DNA reads as TGTGCCAGCAGATCCTCGGATAGCACAGATACGCAGTATTTT.